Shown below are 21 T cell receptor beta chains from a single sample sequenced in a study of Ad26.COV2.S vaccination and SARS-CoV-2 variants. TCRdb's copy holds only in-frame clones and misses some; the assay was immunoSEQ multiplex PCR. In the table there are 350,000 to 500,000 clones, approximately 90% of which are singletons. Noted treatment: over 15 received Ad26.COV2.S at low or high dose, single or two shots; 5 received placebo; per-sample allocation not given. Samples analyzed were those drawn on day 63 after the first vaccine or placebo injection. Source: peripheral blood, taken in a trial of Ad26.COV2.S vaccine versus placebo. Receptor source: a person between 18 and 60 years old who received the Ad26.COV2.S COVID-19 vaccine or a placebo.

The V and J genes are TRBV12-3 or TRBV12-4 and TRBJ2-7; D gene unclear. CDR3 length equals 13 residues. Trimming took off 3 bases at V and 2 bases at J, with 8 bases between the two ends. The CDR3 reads CASSLVAAYEQYF. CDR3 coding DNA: TGTGCCAGCAGTTTGGTGGCAGCCTACGAGCAGTACTTC.

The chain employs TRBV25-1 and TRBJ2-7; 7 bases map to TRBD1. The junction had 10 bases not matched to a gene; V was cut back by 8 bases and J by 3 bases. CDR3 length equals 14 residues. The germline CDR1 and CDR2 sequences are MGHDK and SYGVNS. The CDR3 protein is CASSTWWDSYEQYF. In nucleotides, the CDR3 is TGTGCCAGCTCGACCTGGTGGGACAGCTACGAGCAGTACTTC.

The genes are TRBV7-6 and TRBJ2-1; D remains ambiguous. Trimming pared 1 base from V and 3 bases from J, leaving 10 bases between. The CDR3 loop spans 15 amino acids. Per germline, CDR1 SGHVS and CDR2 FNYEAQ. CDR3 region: CASSLDWQIYNEQFF. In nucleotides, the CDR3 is TGTGCCAGCAGCTTAGATTGGCAGATCTACAATGAGCAGTTCTTC. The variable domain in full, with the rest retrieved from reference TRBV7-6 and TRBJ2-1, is GAGVSQSPRYKVTKRGQDVALRCDPISGHVSLYWYRQALGQGPEFLTYFNYEAQQDKSGLPNDRFSAERPEGSISTLTIQRTEQRDSAMYRCASSLDWQIYNEQFFGPGTRLTVL.

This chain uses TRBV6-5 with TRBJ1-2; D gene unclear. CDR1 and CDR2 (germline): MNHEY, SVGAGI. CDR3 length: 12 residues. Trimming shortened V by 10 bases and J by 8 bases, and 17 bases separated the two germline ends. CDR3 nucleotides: TGTGCCACCAACCTCCTACTGGGGGGCTACACCTTC. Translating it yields CATNLLLGGYTF.

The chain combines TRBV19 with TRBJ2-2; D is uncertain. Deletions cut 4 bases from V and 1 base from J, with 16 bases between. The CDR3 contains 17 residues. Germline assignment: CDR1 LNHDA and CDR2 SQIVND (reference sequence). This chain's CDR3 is CASSTLWVRRNTGELFF. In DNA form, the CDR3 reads TGTGCCAGTAGTACGCTTTGGGTCCGGAGGAACACCGGGGAGCTGTTTTTT.

CDR3 bases: TGTGCCAGCAGCGTAGACGATCAGGAGACCCAGTACTTC. Translating gives CASSVDDQETQYF. The rearrangement uses TRBV9 and TRBJ2-5; D not certain. CDR1 is SGDLS and CDR2 is YYNGEE in the germline V gene. Trimming removed 0 bases from V and 5 bases from J, with 8 bases in between. The CDR3 runs 13 residues.

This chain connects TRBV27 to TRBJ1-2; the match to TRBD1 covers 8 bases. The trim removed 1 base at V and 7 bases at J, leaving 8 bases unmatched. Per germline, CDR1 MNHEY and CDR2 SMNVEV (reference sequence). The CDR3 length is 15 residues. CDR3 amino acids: CASSLWKTGDSGYTF. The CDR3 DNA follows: TGTGCCAGCAGTTTATGGAAGACAGGGGACTCTGGCTACACCTTC.

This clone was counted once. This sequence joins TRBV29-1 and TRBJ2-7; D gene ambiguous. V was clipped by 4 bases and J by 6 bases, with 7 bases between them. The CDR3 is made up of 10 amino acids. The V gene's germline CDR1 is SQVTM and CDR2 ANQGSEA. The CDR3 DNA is TGCAGCGTTGTGTATGGCGAGCAGTACTTC. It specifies CSVVYGEQYF.

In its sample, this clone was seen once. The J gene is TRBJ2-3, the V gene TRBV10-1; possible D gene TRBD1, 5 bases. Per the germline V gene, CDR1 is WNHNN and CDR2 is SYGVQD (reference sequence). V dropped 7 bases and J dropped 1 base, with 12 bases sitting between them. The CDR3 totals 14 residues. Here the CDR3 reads CASNSGRGTDTQYF. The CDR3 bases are TGCGCCAGCAATAGTGGCAGGGGCACAGATACGCAGTATTTT.

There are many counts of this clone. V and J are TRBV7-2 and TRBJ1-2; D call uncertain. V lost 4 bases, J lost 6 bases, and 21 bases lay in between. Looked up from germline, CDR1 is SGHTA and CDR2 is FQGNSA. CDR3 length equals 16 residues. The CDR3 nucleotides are TGTGCCAGCAGCTCCTACTATACACCCTGGGCAGATGGCTACACCTTC. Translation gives CASSSYYTPWADGYTF.

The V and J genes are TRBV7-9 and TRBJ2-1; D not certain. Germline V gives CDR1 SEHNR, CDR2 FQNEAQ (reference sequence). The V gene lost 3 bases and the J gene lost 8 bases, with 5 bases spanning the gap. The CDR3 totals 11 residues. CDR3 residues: CASSLFDEQFF. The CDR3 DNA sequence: TGTGCCAGCAGCTTGTTCGATGAGCAGTTCTTC.

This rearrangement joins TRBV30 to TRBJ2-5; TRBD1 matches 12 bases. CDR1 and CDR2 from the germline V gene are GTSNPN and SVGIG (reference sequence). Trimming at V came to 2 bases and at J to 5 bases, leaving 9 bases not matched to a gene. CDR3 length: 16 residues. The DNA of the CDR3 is TGTGCCTGGAGTAATCCCGGGACAGGGGGCGAGGAGACCCAGTACTTC. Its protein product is CAWSNPGTGGEETQYF.

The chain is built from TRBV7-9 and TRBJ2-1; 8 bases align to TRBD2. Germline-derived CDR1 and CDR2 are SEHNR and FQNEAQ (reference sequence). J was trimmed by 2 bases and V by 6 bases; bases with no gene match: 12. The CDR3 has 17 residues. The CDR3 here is CASRKRTGTRPYNEQFF. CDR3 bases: TGTGCCAGCAGAAAACGCACCGGGACTAGGCCCTACAATGAGCAGTTCTTC.

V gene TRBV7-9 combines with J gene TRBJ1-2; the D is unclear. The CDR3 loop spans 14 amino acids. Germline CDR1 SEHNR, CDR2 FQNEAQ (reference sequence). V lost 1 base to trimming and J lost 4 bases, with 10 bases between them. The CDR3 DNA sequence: TGTGCCAGCAGCTTAGTAAAGGGAGTCTATGGCTACACCTTC. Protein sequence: CASSLVKGVYGYTF.

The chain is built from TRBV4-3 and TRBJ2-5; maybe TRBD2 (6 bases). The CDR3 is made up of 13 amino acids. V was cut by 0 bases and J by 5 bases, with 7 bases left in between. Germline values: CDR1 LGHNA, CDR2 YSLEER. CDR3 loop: CASSQDAGETQYF. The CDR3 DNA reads TGCGCCAGCAGCCAAGATGCGGGGGAGACCCAGTACTTC.

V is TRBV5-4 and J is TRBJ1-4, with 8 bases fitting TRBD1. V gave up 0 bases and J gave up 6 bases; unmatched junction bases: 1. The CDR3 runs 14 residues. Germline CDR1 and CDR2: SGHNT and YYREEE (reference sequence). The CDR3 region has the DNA TGTGCCAGCAGCTTGGACAGGGGGGATGAAAAACTGTTTTTT. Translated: CASSLDRGDEKLFF. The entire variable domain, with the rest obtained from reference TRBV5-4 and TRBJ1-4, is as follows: ETGVTQSPTHLIKTRGQQVTLRCSSQSGHNTVSWYQQALGQGPQFIFQYYREEENGRGNFPPRFSGLQFPNYSSELNVNALELDDSALYLCASSLDRGDEKLFFGSGTQLSVL.

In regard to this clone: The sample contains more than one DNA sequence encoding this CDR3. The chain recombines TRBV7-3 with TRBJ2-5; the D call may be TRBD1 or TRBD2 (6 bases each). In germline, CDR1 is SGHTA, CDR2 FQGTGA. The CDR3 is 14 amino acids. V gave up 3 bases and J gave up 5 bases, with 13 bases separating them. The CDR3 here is CASSFSGGQETQYF. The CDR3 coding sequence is TGTGCCAGCAGCTTCTCCGGGGGCCAGGAGACCCAGTACTTC.

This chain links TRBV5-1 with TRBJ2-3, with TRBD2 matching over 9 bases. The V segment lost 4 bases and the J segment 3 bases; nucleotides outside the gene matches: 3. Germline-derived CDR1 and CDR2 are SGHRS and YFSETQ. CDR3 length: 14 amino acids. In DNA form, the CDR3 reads TGCGCCAGCAGCCTAGCGGGGCTTACAGATACGCAGTATTTT. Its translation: CASSLAGLTDTQYF.

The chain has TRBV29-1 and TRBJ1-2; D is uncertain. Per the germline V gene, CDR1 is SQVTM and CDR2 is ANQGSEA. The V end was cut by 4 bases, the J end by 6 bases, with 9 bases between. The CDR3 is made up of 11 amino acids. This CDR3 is CSVGRENGYTF. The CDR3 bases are TGCAGCGTTGGAAGGGAGAATGGCTACACCTTC.

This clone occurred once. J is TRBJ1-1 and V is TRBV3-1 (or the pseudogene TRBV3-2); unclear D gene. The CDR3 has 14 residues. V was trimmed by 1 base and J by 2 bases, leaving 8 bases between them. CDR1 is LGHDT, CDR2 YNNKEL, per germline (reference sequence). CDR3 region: CASSQGDPNTEAFF. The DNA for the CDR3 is TGTGCCAGCAGCCAAGGAGACCCAAACACTGAAGCTTTCTTT.

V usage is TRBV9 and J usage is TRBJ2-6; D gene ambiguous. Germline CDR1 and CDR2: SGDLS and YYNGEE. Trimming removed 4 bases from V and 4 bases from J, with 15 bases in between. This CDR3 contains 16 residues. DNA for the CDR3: TGTGCCAGCAGCCCCAGTGACGCGTCCGGGGCCAACGTCCTGACTTTC. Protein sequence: CASSPSDASGANVLTF.